This is a list of T cell receptor beta chains from one sample in a study of cytomegalovirus exposure and HLA in healthy donors. TCRdb keeps only in-frame clones here, not all; method: immunoSEQ multiplex PCR. This table has around 150,000 clones, 70% to 85% appearing once. Source material: PBMCs. The receptors come from a man aged 40-55 years in good health and CMV-seronegative. Each CDR3 is given with its conserved first and last residue. The D gene is left open where the match is weak.

TRBV5-1,-,TRBJ1-5,TGCGCCAGCAGCTTGGCCCTGGGCTCGCATTTT,CASSLALGSHF
TRBV6-4,-,TRBJ2-1,TGTGCCAGCAGCACCGGGACTTACCCTTACAATGAGCAGTTCTTC,CASSTGTYPYNEQFF
TRBV28,TRBD1,TRBJ2-7,TGTGCCAGCAGCCGGACAGGCGCGTACGAGCAGTACTTC,CASSRTGAYEQYF
TRBV7-9,-,TRBJ2-7,TGTGCCAGCAGCTTAGCCGGGGTGGGCTCCTACGAGCAGTACTTC,CASSLAGVGSYEQYF
TRBV9,TRBD1,TRBJ1-1,TGTGCCAGCAGCACTGGACAGGGTGCCGCTAAAGCTTTCTTT,CASSTGQGAAKAFF
TRBV28,TRBD1,TRBJ1-6,TGTGCCAGCAGTGCCCAGACTACCCGACAGGGGGTTCGTTCACCCCTCCACTTT,CASSAQTTRQGVRSPLHF
TRBV7-9,TRBD2,TRBJ2-7,TGTGCCAGCAGCTCCCACGCTAGCGGGAAAGACGAGCAGTACTTC,CASSSHASGKDEQYF
TRBV27,TRBD1,TRBJ2-7,TGTGCCAGCAGTTCATGGACAGGGAACTACGAGCAGTACTTC,CASSSWTGNYEQYF
TRBV5-6,-,TRBJ2-7,TGTGCCAGCAGCGTGAGGCGGGGAGGCGGGTACGAGCAGTACTTC,CASSVRRGGGYEQYF
TRBV7-9,-,TRBJ2-5,TGTGCCAGCAGCTTAGCGGAAGGGGTGGCCCAGTACTTC,CASSLAEGVAQYF
TRBV11-3,-,TRBJ2-7,TGTGCCAGCAGCCCGTCGACAGACTCCTACGAGCAGTACTTC,CASSPSTDSYEQYF
TRBV29-1,TRBD1,TRBJ2-7,TGCAGCGTTGAAGTGCGGCAGGGGGCCGACGAGCAGTACTTC,CSVEVRQGADEQYF
TRBV4-2,-,TRBJ2-7,TGTGCCAGCAGCCAAGTTCTAGGGACAACCGAGCAGTACTTC,CASSQVLGTTEQYF
TRBV19,-,TRBJ2-2,TGTGCCAGCACACAGGGGAACACCGGGGAGCTGTTTTTT,CASTQGNTGELFF
TRBV6-5,TRBD2,TRBJ2-7,TGTGCCAGCAGTTACTTGCGGGAGGGCCGTAGCGAGCAGTACTTC,CASSYLREGRSEQYF
TRBV10-3,TRBD1,TRBJ2-7,TGTGCCATAAGGGACAGAAGTATCGGCTACGAGCAGTACTTC,CAIRDRSIGYEQYF